The 15 T cell receptor beta chains given below trace back to one sample, sequenced in a study of identical twins' blood T cells. TCRdb reanalysed the 5' RACE reads using MiXCR and keeps one entry per CDR3 protein. This table has 300,000 to 450,000 distinct CDR3 sequences, over 25% appearing once. Sequencing was performed on PBMCs. The receptors were gathered from a woman aged 18-49 years in good health.

The chain combines TRBV20-1 with TRBJ1-6; 7 bases fit TRBD1. The CDR3 loop spans 13 amino acids. Trimming took 2 bases from V and 9 from J; bases not matched to a gene: 4. Germline CDR1 reads DFQATT; CDR2 reads SNEGSKA (reference sequence). In DNA, the CDR3 is TGCAGTGCTAGATCGACAGGGCCTTCACCCCTCCACTTT. It is translated as CSARSTGPSPLHF.

This clonotype was detected only a few times. CDR3 nucleotides: TGTGCCAGCAGTCGACAGTTTCTCTCTGGAAACACCATATATTTT. Protein product: CASSRQFLSGNTIYF. The V and J genes are TRBV6-6 and TRBJ1-3; D is perhaps TRBD1 (5 bases). The germline gives CDR1 MNHNY, CDR2 SVGAGI (reference sequence). This CDR3 region has 15 residues. V lost 5 bases to trimming and J lost 0 bases, with 11 bases between them.

A single count supports this clonotype. A clone one base away is much larger, so this may be a read error. The chain recombines TRBV6-4 with TRBJ1-5; the D gene is possibly TRBD1 (5 bases). Per the germline V gene, CDR1 is MRHNA and CDR2 is SNTAGT. The CDR3 has 13 amino acids. Trimming took off 4 bases at V and 6 bases at J, with 10 bases between the two ends. The CDR3 protein is CASSAYDSQPQHF. CDR3 nucleotide sequence: TGTGCCAGCAGTGCCTACGACAGTCAGCCCCAGCATTTT.

The rearrangement joins TRBV27 to TRBJ1-2; D uncertain. Germline-derived CDR1 and CDR2 are MNHEY and SMNVEV (reference sequence). V shed 8 bases and J shed 2 bases, with 12 bases lying between them. CDR3 length: 13 residues. CDR3: CASGVSENYGYTF. The CDR3 region has the DNA TGTGCCAGCGGCGTATCAGAAAACTATGGCTACACCTTC.

The chain uses TRBV6-1 and TRBJ2-7, with no clear D. Germline CDR1 MNHNS, CDR2 SASEGT. V was pared by 3 bases and J by 5 bases, with 14 bases between. This CDR3 has 14 residues. The CDR3 DNA is TGTGCCAGCAGTGATTTCTTTCGCGGCGACGAGCAGTACTTC. Protein sequence: CASSDFFRGDEQYF.

This chain links TRBV11-2 with TRBJ1-2, with 8 positions matching TRBD1. This CDR3 spans 15 amino acids. From germline, CDR1 is SGHAT and CDR2 FQNNGV. V was clipped by 4 bases and J by 7 bases; unmatched bases: 11. CDR3 nucleotide sequence: TGTGCCAGCAGCTCGAACCCGACAGGGGCAGGTGGCTACACCTTC. Amino acid sequence: CASSSNPTGAGGYTF.

The V call is TRBV20-1, the J call TRBJ1-2; D perhaps matches TRBD1 (5 bases). V lost 7 bases and J lost 3, with 15 bases in between. In germline, CDR1 is DFQATT, CDR2 SNEGSKA (reference sequence). CDR3 length equals 13 residues. CDR3 nucleotides: TGCAGTGTTCCCACTCAGACAGACTATGGCTACACCTTC. Its translation is CSVPTQTDYGYTF.

This rearrangement joins TRBV19 to TRBJ2-6, with D possibly TRBD1 on 6 matching bases. Trimming removed 3 bases at V and 15 bases at J, with 12 bases between. The CDR3 is 12 amino acids. Looked up from germline, CDR1 is LNHDA and CDR2 is SQIVND (reference sequence). The CDR3 DNA follows: TGTGCCAGTAGTATTGTCCGGGACACCCTGACTTTC. The encoded protein is CASSIVRDTLTF.

The chain couples TRBV27 to TRBJ1-4; TRBD1 matches at 7 bases. V was clipped by 6 bases and J by 6 bases; unmatched bases: 7. Per the germline V gene, CDR1 is MNHEY and CDR2 is SMNVEV (reference sequence). This CDR3 region has 14 residues. CDR3 DNA: TGTGCCAGCAGAAAAAGGGGGACAGATGAAAAACTGTTTTTT. Translated, it gives CASRKRGTDEKLFF.

This clonotype has only a few counts. This chain uses TRBV29-1 with TRBJ2-5; D remains ambiguous. V lost 2 bases to trimming and J lost 7 bases, with 8 bases between them. Per germline, CDR1 SQVTM and CDR2 ANQGSEA. This CDR3 spans 11 amino acids. CDR3 nucleotides: TGCAGCGTTGAACCGGATGGGACCCAGTACTTC. It translates to CSVEPDGTQYF.

The chain couples TRBV6-1 to TRBJ1-1; D perhaps matches TRBD1 (6 bases). Per the germline V gene, CDR1 is MNHNS and CDR2 is SASEGT. The CDR3 spans 13 residues. The ends were cut back, 3 bases at V and 5 bases at J, with 10 bases in the middle. DNA for the CDR3: TGTGCCAGCAGTGATAAGGGGGGAACTGAAGCTTTCTTT. Translation: CASSDKGGTEAFF.

To note about this clonotype: This clone may be a read error of a much larger clone one base away. This chain joins TRBV25-1 and TRBJ1-1; D is perhaps TRBD1 (6 bases). The CDR3 extends over 14 amino acids. Germline-derived CDR1 and CDR2 are MGHDK and SYGVNS. The CDR3 DNA reads TGTGCCAGCAGTGATTATATAGGACAGACTGAAGTTTTCTTT. It encodes CASSDYIGQTEVFF.

V is TRBV28 and J is TRBJ2-2, with 10 bases lining up with TRBD1. With 11 bases clipped from V and 3 bases from J, the junction kept 12 bases outside the gene matches. CDR1 MDHEN and CDR2 SYDVKM come from the germline V gene. This CDR3 spans 16 amino acids. This chain's CDR3 is CAGTNDRGRYTGELFF. The CDR3 DNA is TGTGCCGGGACGAATGACAGGGGGCGATACACCGGGGAGCTGTTTTTT.

This clonotype came up a few times. This chain links TRBV15 with TRBJ1-1, with TRBD1 identical over 11 bases. Germline trimming cut 2 bases from V and 4 bases from J; bases unmatched to any gene: 3. This CDR3 contains 15 residues. Germline CDR1 is LNHNV and CDR2 is YYDKDF (reference sequence). For the CDR3, the DNA is TGTGCCACCAGCAGATGGGACAGGGGGGGCACTGAAGCTTTCTTT. Residues: CATSRWDRGGTEAFF.

This clonotype was found a few times. The chain uses TRBV21-1 and TRBJ2-1; the table's D gene call, TRBD1, was not cross checked with the DNA. TRBV21-1 is a pseudogene locus. The CDR3 runs to 14 residues. The CDR3 coding sequence is TGTGCCACTAAGAAGGGCAGGGTTGACAATGAGCAGTTCTTC. Translated: CATKKGRVDNEQFF.